This TCR beta chain was retrieved from a study of tumor-infiltrating lymphocytes in oesophageal squamous cell carcinoma. CDR1 KGHSH and CDR2 LQKENI come from the germline V gene. This CDR3 spans 15 amino acids. V shed 2 bases, J shed 5 bases, and the junction held 6 bases outside the gene matches. Via MiXCR, TCRdb re-called the PCR reads, giving one row per CDR3 protein. Among about 22,000 distinct CDR3 sequences, approximately 35% were seen once, and the ten largest hold roughly 19%. Sequenced input: esophageal tumor tissue. This sequence originates from a female donor with esophageal squamous cell carcinoma. The chain recombines TRBV18 with TRBJ1-5; 7 nucleotides agree with TRBD1. CDR3 in DNA: TGTGCCAGCTCACCAAATTACAGGGGTGATCAGCCCCAGCATTTT. Translated, it gives CASSPNYRGDQPQHF.